These 11 T cell receptor beta chains were sequenced from one sample in a study of blood T cell repertoires in COVID-19. Profiled with immunoSEQ multiplex PCR; TCRdb holds only in-frame clones, not every one. Among about 91,000 clones listed, roughly 71% were seen once. Source material: peripheral blood. The origin of the receptors is a woman over 75 with acute or convalescent COVID-19.

The chain recombines TRBV4-3 with TRBJ2-1, with TRBD2 as a possible D gene (6 bases). The CDR3 runs to 19 residues. Germline loops: CDR1 LGHNA, CDR2 YSLEER. Deletions cut 0 bases from V and 6 bases from J, with 24 bases between. The CDR3 spells CASSQDPTTLGGISNEQFF. The CDR3, as DNA: TGCGCCAGCAGCCAAGATCCCACCACCCTCGGGGGAATAAGCAATGAGCAGTTCTTC.

This clone was counted only a few times. The chain recombines TRBV12-3 or TRBV12-4 with TRBJ1-5; no definite D call. This CDR3 is 12 amino acids long. The ends were cut back, 6 bases at V and 5 bases at J, with 8 bases in the middle. In DNA form, the CDR3 reads TGTGCCAGCAGGTCGGGAGATCAGCCCCAGCATTTT. Its protein is CASRSGDQPQHF.

For the CDR3, the DNA is TGTGCCACCAGGATAGAGGACAGGGATAGCAATCAGCCCCAGCATTTT. It encodes CATRIEDRDSNQPQHF. The V gene is TRBV24-1, the J gene TRBJ1-5; 8 bases match TRBD1. Unmatched junction bases numbered 7, after V lost 7 bases and J lost 0 bases. There are 16 residues in the CDR3. In germline, CDR1 is KGHDR, CDR2 SFDVKD.

This clone was seen a handful of times. V is TRBV27 and J is TRBJ2-7; 7 bases agree with TRBD2. The CDR3 covers 17 residues. Germline lookup yields CDR1 MNHEY and CDR2 SMNVEV (reference sequence). Trimming took 5 bases from V and 0 from J; bases not matched to a gene: 13. The CDR3: CASSPTGLRGDSYEQYF. CDR3 bases: TGTGCCAGCAGTCCCACGGGACTTCGGGGGGACTCCTACGAGCAGTACTTC.

The rearrangement links TRBV27 to TRBJ2-6; possibly TRBD1 for D (5 bases). CDR1 is MNHEY, CDR2 SMNVEV, per germline (reference sequence). The CDR3 runs to 18 residues. V lost 1 base and J lost 1, with 14 bases in between. DNA of the CDR3: TGTGCCAGCAGTTTATTGAAGGGGTTACTGTCTGGGGCCAACGTCCTGACTTTC. Amino acids: CASSLLKGLLSGANVLTF.

This clone was recorded a few times. The chain uses TRBV6-2 or TRBV6-3 and TRBJ2-2; tentatively, D is TRBD1 (6 bases). CDR1 is MNHEY, CDR2 SVGEGT, per germline. Trimming stripped 2 bases from V and 3 bases from J, with 7 bases between. This CDR3 has 14 amino acids. This CDR3 reads CASSYGGDTGELFF. CDR3 sequence (DNA): TGTGCCAGCAGTTACGGGGGCGACACCGGGGAGCTGTTTTTT.

This clone was seen more than once but under ten times. This chain links TRBV6-1 with TRBJ1-4; TRBD1 aligns across 8 bases. Germline lookup yields CDR1 MNHNS and CDR2 SASEGT. The V segment lost 3 bases and the J segment 2 bases; nucleotides outside the gene matches: 5. The CDR3 contains 16 residues. The CDR3 DNA is TGTGCCAGCAGTGAGGACTACAGGGGGACTAATGAAAAACTGTTTTTT. This sequence encodes CASSEDYRGTNEKLFF.

This chain links TRBV6-5 with TRBJ2-3, with TRBD2 matching over 13 bases. V was pared by 4 bases and J by 7 bases, with 5 bases of the junction left unmatched. The CDR3 runs to 15 residues. Per the germline V gene, CDR1 is MNHEY and CDR2 is SVGAGI. The CDR3 protein is CASSSGLAGVNTQYF. The CDR3, as DNA: TGTGCCAGCAGTTCCGGACTAGCGGGGGTCAATACGCAGTATTTT.

The gene calls are TRBV15 and TRBJ2-1; TRBD1 is a possible D gene (6 bases). V was pared by 0 bases and J by 9 bases, with 9 bases between. The CDR3 loop spans 13 amino acids. Germline lookup yields CDR1 LNHNV and CDR2 YYDKDF (reference sequence). The CDR3 loop is CATSRERGFEQFF. The DNA for the CDR3 is TGTGCCACCAGCAGAGAAAGGGGGTTTGAGCAGTTCTTC.

The chain employs TRBV10-3 and TRBJ2-2; TRBD2 matches 10 bases. In germline, CDR1 is ENHRY, CDR2 SYGVKD. This CDR3 is built from 15 residues. The V gene end was trimmed by 4 bases and the J gene end by 4 bases; junction bases not matched to a gene: 3. The CDR3 loop reads CAISVSGGRTGELFF. The CDR3 DNA follows: TGTGCCATCAGTGTTAGCGGGGGGCGCACCGGGGAGCTGTTTTTT.

The rearrangement links TRBV6-5 to TRBJ1-4, with D possibly TRBD1 on 5 matching bases. V was clipped by 6 bases and J by 8 bases, with 13 bases between them. Germline CDR1 and CDR2: MNHEY and SVGAGI. This CDR3 is built from 13 residues. The CDR3 DNA reads TGTGCCAGCAGGGCAGGGTATGGCGAAAAACTGTTTTTT. The encoded protein is CASRAGYGEKLFF.